The present entry profiles one TCR beta chain with its context. The antigen is undetermined. The table came from immunoSEQ multiplex PCR; TCRdb's copy has only in-frame clones and leaves some out. The sample carries around 4,000 clones, over 70% recorded once. Unmatched junction bases numbered 3, after V lost 8 bases and J lost 0 bases. The CDR3 loop spans 13 amino acids. CDR1 is SNHLY, CDR2 FYNNEI, per germline. The data were taken from a study of graft-versus-host responses after intestinal transplantation. Study in general: Once they had received anti-thymocyte globulin induction, all recipients took tacrolimus and steroids for approximately three years.

The authors processed graft tissue to release intraepithelial and lamina propria lymphocytes. General observations from the study: Graft-versus-host to host-versus-graft clonal ratios in allografts were high in patients with graft-donor T cell macrochimerism. GvH clones occurred in recipient marrow; some first appeared in ileum or blood.

V is TRBV2 and J is TRBJ1-1; 7 bases fit TRBD1. The clonotype was recovered from a human patient who received an intestinal transplant, so some T cells may come from the graft donor. The specimen was ileum tissue, collected approximately 51 weeks after intestinal transplantation. In nucleotides, the CDR3 is TGTGCCAGCGCCGGACAGGTGAACACTGAAGCTTTCTTT. Protein product: CASAGQVNTEAFF.